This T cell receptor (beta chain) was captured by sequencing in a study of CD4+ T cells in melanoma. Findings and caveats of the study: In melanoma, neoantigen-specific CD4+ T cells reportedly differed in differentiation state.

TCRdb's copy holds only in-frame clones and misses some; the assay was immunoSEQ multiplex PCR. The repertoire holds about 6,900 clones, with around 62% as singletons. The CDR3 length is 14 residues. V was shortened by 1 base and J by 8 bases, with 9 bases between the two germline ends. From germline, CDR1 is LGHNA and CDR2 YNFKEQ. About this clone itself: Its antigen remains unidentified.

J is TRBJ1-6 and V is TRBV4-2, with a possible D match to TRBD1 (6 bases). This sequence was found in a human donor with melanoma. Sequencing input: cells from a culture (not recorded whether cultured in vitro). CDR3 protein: CASSQAGEDSPLHF. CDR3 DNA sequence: TGTGCCAGCAGCCAAGCAGGGGAAGATTCACCCCTCCACTTT.